These 9 T cell receptor beta chains originate from one sample sequenced in a study of blood T cell repertoires in COVID-19. The protocol was immunoSEQ multiplex PCR, while the TCRdb copy is restricted to in-frame clones and leaves out a portion. The table includes about 160,000 clones, more than 80% detected once. Sequenced material: peripheral blood. Receptors were obtained from a man aged 18 to 35 with COVID-19, enrolled during active disease.

V and J are TRBV30 and TRBJ2-3; 10 bases line up with TRBD2. Trimming cost V 7 bases and J 4 bases; bases outside gene matches: 8. The CDR3 extends over 14 amino acids. Germline V gives CDR1 GTSNPN, CDR2 SVGIG (reference sequence). As DNA, the CDR3 is TGTGCCTACGAGCTAGCGGGAGAATCAGATACGCAGTATTTT. This translates into CAYELAGESDTQYF.

This chain uses TRBV2 with TRBJ2-2, with TRBD2 matching over 9 bases. Unmatched junction bases numbered 6, after V lost 6 bases and J lost 1 base. The CDR3 covers 16 residues. CDR1 and CDR2 from the germline V gene are SNHLY and FYNNEI. CDR3 sequence reads: CASSLAGVVNTGELFF. CDR3 bases: TGTGCCAGCAGCTTAGCGGGGGTAGTGAACACCGGGGAGCTGTTTTTT.

This rearrangement joins TRBV5-1 to TRBJ2-7; TRBD1 might be the D (6 bases). V was clipped by 1 base and J by 2 bases, with 13 bases between them. Looked up from germline, CDR1 is SGHRS and CDR2 is YFSETQ. This CDR3 has 15 amino acids. DNA of the CDR3: TGCGCCAGCAGCTTGACGTCAGGGGCCACCTACGAGCAGTACTTC. Residues: CASSLTSGATYEQYF. The variable domain in full, completed from reference TRBV5-1 and TRBJ2-7, reads KAGVTQTPRYLIKTRGQQVTLSCSPISGHRSVSWYQQTPGQGLQFLFEYFSETQRNKGNFPGRFSGRQFSNSRSEMNVSTLELGDSALYLCASSLTSGATYEQYFGPGTRLTVT.

V is TRBV27 and J is TRBJ1-2; D perhaps matches TRBD1 (6 bases). Trimming shortened V by 7 bases and J by 2 bases, and 14 bases separated the two germline ends. The CDR3 contains 14 residues. Germline CDR1 and CDR2: MNHEY and SMNVEV (reference sequence). The CDR3 spells CASMGAESNYGYTF. The CDR3 region has the DNA TGTGCCAGCATGGGGGCAGAATCCAACTATGGCTACACCTTC.

The chain carries TRBV7-3 and TRBJ2-1; TRBD2 might be the D (6 bases). Trimming took 3 bases from V and 2 from J, leaving 11 bases between them. The CDR3 runs 15 residues. Germline lookup yields CDR1 SGHTA and CDR2 FQGTGA. The CDR3 DNA sequence: TGTGCCAGCAGCTTGGTGGGCGGGACCTACAATGAGCAGTTCTTC. As protein: CASSLVGGTYNEQFF. Combining the CDR3 with reference TRBV7-3 and TRBJ2-1 gives the whole variable domain GAGVSQTPSNKVTEKGKYVELRCDPISGHTALYWYRQSLGQGPEFLIYFQGTGAADDSGLPNDRFFAVRPEGSVSTLKIQRTERGDSAVYLCASSLVGGTYNEQFFGPGTRLTVL.

The V and J genes are TRBV7-9 and TRBJ2-7; perhaps TRBD1 as D (6 bases). Germline values: CDR1 SEHNR, CDR2 FQNEAQ (reference sequence). V was shortened by 5 bases and J by 2 bases, with 19 bases between the two germline ends. The CDR3 length is 16 residues. CDR3 nucleotide sequence: TGTGCCAGCAGCACGCCACAGGGTCTAACCCCCTACGAGCAGTACTTC. The encoded protein is CASSTPQGLTPYEQYF.

V is TRBV5-1 and J is TRBJ2-7, with 9 bases that match TRBD1. CDR3 length: 14 residues. Trimming took 8 bases from V and 4 from J; bases not matched to a gene: 10. Germline V gene lookup returns CDR1 SGHRS and CDR2 YFSETQ. As DNA, the CDR3 is TGCGCCAGTAGTGTACAGGGGGCAGGTTACGAGCAGTACTTC. This translates into CASSVQGAGYEQYF.

This clone was picked up one time. The V gene is TRBV5-1, the J gene TRBJ2-7; D gene uncertain. The V gene lost 0 bases and the J gene lost 6 bases, with 10 bases spanning the gap. This CDR3 contains 13 residues. The V gene's germline CDR1 is SGHRS and CDR2 YFSETQ. For the CDR3, the DNA is TGCGCCAGCAGCTTGGAGGCGGTCAGCGAGCAGTACTTC. Its protein product is CASSLEAVSEQYF.

This chain connects TRBV30 to TRBJ2-2, with D unclear. CDR1 is GTSNPN and CDR2 is SVGIG in the germline V gene (reference sequence). The length of the CDR3 is 14 residues. Trimming left V 2 bases short and J 4 bases short, with 11 bases between. CDR3 DNA sequence: TGTGCCTGGAGTCTATGGGCCAGCACCGGGGAGCTGTTTTTT. Translated: CAWSLWASTGELFF.